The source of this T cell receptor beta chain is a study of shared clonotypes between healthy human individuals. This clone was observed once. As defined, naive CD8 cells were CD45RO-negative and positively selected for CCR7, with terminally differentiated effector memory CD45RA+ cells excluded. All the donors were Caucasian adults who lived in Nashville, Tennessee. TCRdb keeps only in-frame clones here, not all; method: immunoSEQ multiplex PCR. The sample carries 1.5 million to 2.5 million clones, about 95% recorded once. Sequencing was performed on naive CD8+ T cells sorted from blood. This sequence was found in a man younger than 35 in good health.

CDR3 in DNA: TGTGCCAGCACCCTCAAGGGGGACAGACCCCATCAGCCCCAGCATTTT. Translating gives CASTLKGDRPHQPQHF. The gene calls are TRBV27 and TRBJ1-5; TRBD1 agrees at 7 bases. CDR3 length: 16 amino acids. Trimming at V came to 7 bases and at J to 5 bases, leaving 14 bases not matched to a gene. The germline CDR1 and CDR2 sequences are MNHEY and SMNVEV (reference sequence).